This T cell receptor (beta chain) was documented in a study of blood T cell repertoires in COVID-19. Data came from immunoSEQ multiplex PCR; TCRdb stores just in-frame clones and leaves some out. The data hold about 75,000 clones, with 90% observed a single time. Trimming removed 5 bases from V and 5 bases from J; junction bases left unmatched: 15. Germline V gene lookup returns CDR1 SEHNR and CDR2 FQNEAQ (reference sequence). The CDR3 runs to 17 residues. Sequenced material: peripheral blood. The J gene is TRBJ2-1, the V gene TRBV7-9, with 7 bases aligning to TRBD2. This clonotype originated in a human donor in a cohort sampled during active COVID-19. In DNA, the CDR3 is TGTGCCAGCAGCCTCATTATAGGGCGGGGGAGAGACAATGAGCAGTTCTTC. Its translation is CASSLIIGRGRDNEQFF.